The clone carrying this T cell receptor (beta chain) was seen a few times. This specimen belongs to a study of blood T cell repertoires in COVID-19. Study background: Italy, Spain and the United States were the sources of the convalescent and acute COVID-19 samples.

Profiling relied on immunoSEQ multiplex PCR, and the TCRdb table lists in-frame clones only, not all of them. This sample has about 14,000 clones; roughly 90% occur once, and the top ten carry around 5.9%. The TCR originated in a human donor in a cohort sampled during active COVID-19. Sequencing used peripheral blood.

For the CDR3, the DNA is TGTGCCAGCAGTGAAGCCTTTACGCGGCAGCCCCAGCATTTT. Its protein product is CASSEAFTRQPQHF. This chain links TRBV6-1 with TRBJ1-5; unclear D gene. The CDR3 contains 14 residues. Germline-derived CDR1 and CDR2 are MNHNS and SASEGT. V was cut by 0 bases and J by 7 bases, with 10 bases left in between.